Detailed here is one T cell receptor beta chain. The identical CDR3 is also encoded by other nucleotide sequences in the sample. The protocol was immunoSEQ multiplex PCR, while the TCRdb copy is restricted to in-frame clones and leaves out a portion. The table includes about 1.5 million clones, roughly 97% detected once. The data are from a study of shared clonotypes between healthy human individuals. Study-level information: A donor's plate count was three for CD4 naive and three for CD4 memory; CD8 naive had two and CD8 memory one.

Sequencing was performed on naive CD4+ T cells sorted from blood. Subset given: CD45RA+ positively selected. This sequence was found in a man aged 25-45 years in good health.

The CDR3 here is CASSLVSTSGNTIYF. The CDR3 DNA follows: TGTGCCAGCAGCTTAGTTAGTACATCTGGAAACACCATATATTTT. This chain uses TRBV7-2 with TRBJ1-3, with D hard to call. There are 15 residues in the CDR3. In germline, CDR1 is SGHTA, CDR2 FQGNSA. Between the trimmed V and J ends, which lost 1 base and 1 base, there was a span of 8 bases.